Shown below are 22 T cell receptor beta chains from a single sample sequenced in a study of blood T cell repertoires in COVID-19. This table comes from immunoSEQ multiplex PCR, and its TCRdb copy is limited to in-frame clones, with some not included. This table has around 79,000 clones, 65% to 90% appearing once. What was sequenced was peripheral blood. The receptors were sampled from a woman aged 55-70 years with acute or convalescent COVID-19.

The chain employs TRBV11-2 and TRBJ2-7, with TRBD2 identical over 9 bases. J lost 4 bases, V lost 5 bases, and 9 bases had no gene match. The CDR3 sequence is 15 residues long. Germline CDR1 SGHAT, CDR2 FQNNGV. This CDR3 is CASSPIGGGVYEQYF. The CDR3 coding sequence is TGTGCCAGCAGCCCTATCGGCGGGGGGGTGTACGAGCAGTACTTC.

This chain connects TRBV7-6 to TRBJ1-3; TRBD1 matches at 7 bases. V shed 4 bases, J shed 0 bases, and the junction held 3 bases outside the gene matches. Germline values: CDR1 SGHVS, CDR2 FNYEAQ. The CDR3 covers 15 residues. CDR3 residues: CASSYGQASGNTIYF. Written as DNA, the CDR3 is TGTGCCAGCAGCTATGGACAGGCCTCTGGAAACACCATATATTTT.

The J gene is TRBJ2-1, the V gene TRBV9; 13 bases line up with TRBD2. CDR1 and CDR2 from the germline V gene are SGDLS and YYNGEE. Trimming took 4 bases from V and 7 from J; bases not matched to a gene: 5. The CDR3 extends over 15 amino acids. CDR3 DNA: TGTGCCAGCAGCCCGAGGACTAGCGGGGGTAATGAGCAGTTCTTC. Its protein is CASSPRTSGGNEQFF.

The CDR3 nucleotides are TGCGCCAGCAGAGGGGTAGGTGAGCAGTACTTC. Protein sequence: CASRGVGEQYF. This sequence joins TRBV10-2 and TRBJ2-7; tentatively, D is TRBD1 (5 bases). The V and J ends lost 6 bases and 7 bases respectively, with 10 bases between them. The CDR3 sequence is 11 residues long. Germline V gene sequence: CDR1 WSHSY, CDR2 SAAADI.

V is TRBV5-1 and J is TRBJ1-1, with no clear D. The CDR3 is made up of 15 amino acids. Per the germline V gene, CDR1 is SGHRS and CDR2 is YFSETQ. The germline V and J ends were trimmed by 0 bases and 0 bases, with 9 bases remaining between them. The CDR3 region has the DNA TGCGCCAGCAGCTTGGACGTACAGATGAACACTGAAGCTTTCTTT. Encoded protein: CASSLDVQMNTEAFF.

This sequence joins TRBV5-5 and TRBJ2-7, with 9 bases that match TRBD1. Germline V gene data show CDR1 as SGHKS and CDR2 as YYEKEE (reference sequence). V shed 0 bases and J 5 bases; nucleotides not matched to a gene: 6. This CDR3 comprises 15 residues. The CDR3 region has the DNA TGTGCCAGCAGCTTGGCCTGGACAGGGGCCCACGAGCAGTACTTC. As protein: CASSLAWTGAHEQYF.

This clone was found a few times. This CDR3 is CASRQRGDFNSPLHF. As DNA, the CDR3 is TGTGCCAGCAGGCAGCGCGGTGATTTTAATTCACCCCTCCACTTT. The V and J genes are TRBV7-9 and TRBJ1-6; D not resolved. CDR1 is SEHNR, CDR2 FQNEAQ, per germline (reference sequence). V was clipped by 6 bases and J by 6 bases, with 15 bases between them. The CDR3 has 15 residues. Drawing the rest from reference TRBV7-9 and TRBJ1-6, the complete variable domain is DTGVSQNPRHKITKRGQNVTFRCDPISEHNRLYWYRQTLGQGPEFLTYFQNEAQLEKSRLLSDRFSAERPKGSFSTLEIQRTEQGDSAMYLCASRQRGDFNSPLHFGNGTRLTVT.

The chain carries TRBV11-2 and TRBJ1-4, with 7 nucleotides matching TRBD1. The CDR3 has 15 amino acids. Germline lookup yields CDR1 SGHAT and CDR2 FQNNGV. Trimming removed 5 bases from V and 4 bases from J; junction bases left unmatched: 7. The CDR3: CASSLGTVINEKLFF. The CDR3 DNA reads as TGTGCCAGCAGCCTCGGGACAGTTATTAATGAAAAACTGTTTTTT.

This clone showed up just once. The rearrangement joins TRBV5-1 to TRBJ2-6; D is possibly TRBD2 (6 bases). Germline V gene data show CDR1 as SGHRS and CDR2 as YFSETQ. The CDR3 is 16 amino acids. Trimming shortened V by 0 bases and J by 2 bases, and 9 bases separated the two germline ends. The CDR3 is CASSLAGGAGANVLTF. CDR3 DNA sequence: TGCGCCAGCAGCTTGGCCGGAGGGGCTGGGGCCAACGTCCTGACTTTC.

The gene calls are TRBV6-6 and TRBJ2-2; D remains unclear. Germline CDR1 and CDR2: MNHNY and SVGAGI (reference sequence). Trimming took off 6 bases at V and 1 base at J, with 9 bases between the two ends. This CDR3 contains 14 residues. The CDR3 DNA reads as TGTGCCAGCAGCACCCCGGGGAACACCGGGGAGCTGTTTTTT. It codes for CASSTPGNTGELFF.

The chain is built from TRBV18 and TRBJ1-2; TRBD1 aligns across 7 bases. V gave up 3 bases and J gave up 3 bases; unmatched junction bases: 4. The V gene's germline CDR1 is KGHSH and CDR2 LQKENI. The length of the CDR3 is 14 residues. DNA for the CDR3: TGTGCCAGCTCACCGGCCAGGGGGGACTATGGCTACACCTTC. Translation: CASSPARGDYGYTF. The full variable domain, in which reference TRBV18 and TRBJ1-2 provide the parts outside the CDR3, is NAGVMQNPRHLVRRRGQEARLRCSPMKGHSHVYWYRQLPEEGLKFMVYLQKENIIDESGMPKERFSAEFPKEGPSILRIQQVVRGDSAAYFCASSPARGDYGYTFGSGTRLTVV.

In DNA form, the CDR3 reads TGTGCCAGCACCCTGGGACAGGGGATGAACACTGAAGCTTTCTTT. Residues: CASTLGQGMNTEAFF. The chain uses TRBV5-4 and TRBJ1-1, with 10 bases lining up with TRBD1. The CDR3 consists of 15 residues. Germline lookup yields CDR1 SGHNT and CDR2 YYREEE (reference sequence). V gave up 6 bases and J gave up 0 bases; unmatched junction bases: 5.

This clone came up a few times. This sequence joins TRBV12-3 or TRBV12-4 and TRBJ1-1; the D gene is possibly TRBD1 (6 bases). With 6 bases removed from V and 3 bases from J, the gap between germline ends came to 11 bases. The CDR3 is 13 amino acids. CDR3 loop: CASRRTEYTEAFF. CDR3 sequence (DNA): TGTGCCAGCAGGAGGACAGAATACACTGAAGCTTTCTTT.

J is TRBJ1-5 and V is TRBV6-2 or TRBV6-3; 7 nucleotides match TRBD1. This CDR3 comprises 15 residues. The V segment lost 4 bases and the J segment 5 bases; nucleotides outside the gene matches: 8. Germline assignment: CDR1 MNHEY and CDR2 SVGEGT. CDR3 amino acids: CASSFQQGRDQPQHF. CDR3 in DNA: TGTGCCAGCAGTTTCCAACAGGGGAGAGATCAGCCCCAGCATTTT.

This rearrangement joins TRBV5-4 to TRBJ2-1, with D tentatively TRBD2 (6 bases). V gave up 5 bases and J gave up 2 bases, with 17 bases separating them. The CDR3 length is 16 residues. Germline loops: CDR1 SGHNT, CDR2 YYREEE (reference sequence). The DNA of the CDR3 is TGTGCCAGCAGTCCCCCCGAGGGCGGGGCCTACAATGAGCAGTTCTTC. Its translation: CASSPPEGGAYNEQFF.

This clone has more than one count but fewer than ten. The J gene is TRBJ2-3, the V gene TRBV30; TRBD2 aligns across 11 bases. The V and J ends lost 3 bases and 8 bases, in that order; junction bases with no gene match: 7. In germline, CDR1 is GTSNPN, CDR2 SVGIG (reference sequence). CDR3 length equals 14 residues. This chain's CDR3 is CAWSVSGGAGTQYF. DNA of the CDR3: TGTGCCTGGAGCGTTAGCGGGGGGGCCGGTACGCAGTATTTT.

V usage is TRBV25-1 and J usage is TRBJ1-1, with a weak D call TRBD1 (5 bases). CDR3 size: 14 residues. V gave up 2 bases and J gave up 0 bases, with 7 bases separating them. The germline V gene has CDR1 MGHDK and CDR2 SYGVNS. CDR3 sequence reads: CASSEQGVNTEAFF. In DNA form, the CDR3 reads TGTGCCAGCAGTGAACAGGGTGTGAACACTGAAGCTTTCTTT. The full variable domain, rest sourced from reference TRBV25-1 and TRBJ1-1, is EADIYQTPRYLVIGTGKKITLECSQTMGHDKMYWYQQDPGMELHLIHYSYGVNSTEKGDLSSESTVSRIRTEHFPLTLESARPSHTSQYLCASSEQGVNTEAFFGQGTRLTVV.

The V call is TRBV2, the J call TRBJ2-1, with D possibly TRBD2 on 5 matching bases. Deletions cut 10 bases from V and 4 bases from J, with 14 bases between. The germline gives CDR1 SNHLY, CDR2 FYNNEI. This CDR3 has 13 amino acids. CDR3 loop: CATTEEQYNEQFF. For the CDR3, the DNA is TGTGCCACTACGGAGGAACAGTACAATGAGCAGTTCTTC. Combining the CDR3 with reference TRBV2 and TRBJ2-1 gives the whole variable domain EPEVTQTPSHQVTQMGQEVILRCVPISNHLYFYWYRQILGQKVEFLVSFYNNEISEKSEIFDDQFSVERPDGSNFTLKIRSTKLEDSAMYFCATTEEQYNEQFFGPGTRLTVL.

The chain carries TRBV18 and TRBJ2-1; TRBD2 agrees at 8 bases. The CDR3 is 15 amino acids. V lost 3 bases, J lost 9 bases, and 10 bases stayed unmatched. Germline V gene sequence: CDR1 KGHSH, CDR2 LQKENI. In DNA form, the CDR3 reads TGTGCCAGCTCACCTCGGGAGGGTCTTAGTGGTGAGCAGTTCTTC. Translating gives CASSPREGLSGEQFF.

This clone has just a few counts. The gene calls are TRBV14 and TRBJ2-3; D might be TRBD1 (6 bases). The V gene's germline CDR1 is SGHDN and CDR2 FVKESK. V lost 0 bases and J 3 bases, leaving 16 bases between the germline ends. The CDR3 totals 17 residues. This CDR3 reads CASSQDLGAFRTDTQYF. The CDR3 DNA is TGTGCCAGCAGCCAAGATCTGGGGGCGTTTCGAACAGATACGCAGTATTTT. The full variable domain, in which reference TRBV14 and TRBJ2-3 provide the parts outside the CDR3, is EAGVTQFPSHSVIEKGQTVTLRCDPISGHDNLYWYRRVMGKEIKFLLHFVKESKQDESGMPNNRFLAERTGGTYSTLKVQPAELEDSGVYFCASSQDLGAFRTDTQYFGPGTRLTVL.

The gene calls are TRBV2 and TRBJ1-3; TRBD1 aligns across 10 bases. CDR3 length: 15 amino acids. The germline CDR1 and CDR2 sequences are SNHLY and FYNNEI. V dropped 5 bases and J dropped 8; count of bases not matched to a gene: 9. CDR3 region: CASSPLGQGGYTIYF. Here the CDR3 DNA reads TGTGCCAGCAGTCCCCTTGGACAGGGGGGTTACACCATATATTTT.

This chain connects TRBV3-1 (or the pseudogene TRBV3-2) to TRBJ1-5, with TRBD1 as a possible D gene (5 bases). The germline V gene has CDR1 LGHDT and CDR2 YNNKEL (reference sequence). This CDR3 spans 14 amino acids. V lost 2 bases, J lost 5 bases, and 10 bases lay in between. The CDR3 DNA follows: TGTGCCAGCAGCCAATTCGGGGGGGATCAGCCCCAGCATTTT. Its translation is CASSQFGGDQPQHF.